A selection of T cell receptor beta chains follows, all from one sample in a study of T cells after yellow fever vaccination. TCRdb reprocessed the 5' RACE reads via MiXCR and lists one record per CDR3 protein. The sample has roughly 120,000 distinct CDR3 sequences; approximately 8.4% are singletons. The sample here was CD8+ T cells sorted from PBMCs, taken 45 days after the yellow fever booster vaccination. The receptors come from a man aged 25-40 years who received the YFV17D yellow fever vaccine. The CDR3 runs from the conserved cysteine through the conserved F or W. The D gene is left open where the match is weak. The size field is filled for only some rows; it gives once, few, many or a size class.

NA	TRBV12-3/TRBV12-4	TRBJ2-5	NA	TGTGCCAGCAGTCCGGGACTGGAGACCCAGTACTTC	CASSPGLETQYF
TRBD2	TRBV12-3/TRBV12-4	TRBJ2-5	NA	TGTGCCTGCAGTCCGGGACTAGCGAGGAGCTCACCAACTGAGACCCAGTACTTC	CACSPGLARSSPTETQYF
NA	TRBV6-1	TRBJ1-1	many	TGTGCCAGCGGCCGAGGGCCTGAAGCTTTCTTT	CASGRGPEAFF
NA	TRBV7-6	TRBJ2-1	many	TGTGCCAGCAGCTCCCAACTTACTGGGAATGAGCAGTTCTTC	CASSSQLTGNEQFF
NA	TRBV20-1	TRBJ2-7	many	TGCAGTGCTAGAGAGGAGAGCTCCTACGAGCAGTACTTC	CSAREESSYEQYF
NA	TRBV12-3/TRBV12-4	TRBJ2-7	NA	TGTGCCAGCAGTTTTTTTTCCCTCCCCTACGAGCAGTACTTC	CASSFFSLPYEQYF
NA	TRBV9	TRBJ2-7	many	TGTGCCAGCAGCGTAGGCCCGTTCGGGGAGACCTACGAGCAGTACTTC	CASSVGPFGETYEQYF
TRBD2	TRBV7-9	TRBJ2-1	many	TGTGCCAGCAGCACCGGGACTAGCGGGCTCAGCTCCTACAATGAGCAGTTCTTC	CASSTGTSGLSSYNEQFF
NA	TRBV4-3	TRBJ2-7	many	TGCGCCAGCAGCCGTTCGGGGAACTACGAGCAGTACTTC	CASSRSGNYEQYF
NA	TRBV7-9	TRBJ2-4	NA	TGTGCCAGCAGTTCAGCCCGGGGGGCCAAAAACATTCAGTACTTC	CASSSARGAKNIQYF
NA	TRBV5-1	TRBJ2-1	many	TGCGCCAGCAGCTGGGACCAGCTCTACAATGAGCAGTTCTTC	CASSWDQLYNEQFF
NA	TRBV25-1	TRBJ2-7	medium-sized	TGTGCCAGCAGTGACTACGAGCAGTACTTC	CASSDYEQYF
TRBD2	TRBV6-1	TRBJ2-1	many	TGTGCCAGCAGAAAAGCGGGAGGCTCCTACAATGAGCAGTTCTTC	CASRKAGGSYNEQFF
TRBD1	TRBV24-1	TRBJ2-1	many	TGTGCCACCAGTGACCGGGACAGGGCCGATGAGCAGTTCTTC	CATSDRDRADEQFF
NA	TRBV6-4	TRBJ2-7	many	TGTGCCAGCCTCTCTGGGGAAGGGGACGAGCAGTACTTC	CASLSGEGDEQYF
NA	TRBV6-2/TRBV6-3	TRBJ2-5	many	TGTGCCAGCAGCAAGGACCTAGAGACCCAGTACTTC	CASSKDLETQYF
NA	TRBV12-3/TRBV12-4	TRBJ2-7	many	TGTGCCAGCAGGACAGGATCCTACGAGCAGTACTTC	CASRTGSYEQYF
NA	TRBV29-1	TRBJ2-7	many	TGCAGCGTGGCCCCGGGACCGAACTCCTACGAGCAGTACTTC	CSVAPGPNSYEQYF
TRBD2	TRBV5-6	TRBJ2-7	many	TGTGCCAGCAGCTTACTGGCTAGCGGGAGCGACTGGGACGAGCAGTACTTC	CASSLLASGSDWDEQYF
TRBD2	TRBV15	TRBJ2-1	many	TGTGCCACCAGCAGGAGGGTTAGCGGGCCTTACAATGAGCAGTTCTTC	CATSRRVSGPYNEQFF
NA	TRBV15	TRBJ2-5	many	TGTGCCACCAGCAGAGATGTACCGACGGCCGAGTACCAAGAGACCCAGTACTTC	CATSRDVPTAEYQETQYF
NA	TRBV7-9	TRBJ2-7	NA	TGTGCCAGCAGCTTAGTTGCCCCTGAGGATCAGTACTTC	CASSLVAPEDQYF
TRBD2	TRBV6-1	TRBJ2-1	many	TGTGCCAGCATGCCTAGCGGGATCATAGGTGAGGAGCAGTTCTTC	CASMPSGIIGEEQFF
NA	TRBV5-6	TRBJ1-5	NA	TGTGCCAGCAGCATTGGGAGGGGTCAGCCCCAGCATTTT	CASSIGRGQPQHF
NA	TRBV3-1	TRBJ2-7	few	TGTGCCAGCAGCCTCCACCGGGACGCCAGCTACGAGCAGTACTTC	CASSLHRDASYEQYF
NA	TRBV10-3	TRBJ2-1	many	TGTGCCATCAGTGGTGGGGATGAGCAGTTCTTC	CAISGGDEQFF
TRBD2	TRBV14	TRBJ2-5	NA	TGTGCCAGCAGCCAAGAGAGCGGGAATGGTTCTCCGAAAGAGACCCAGTACTTC	CASSQESGNGSPKETQYF
NA	TRBV7-8	TRBJ1-2	many	TGTGCCAGCAGCTTACCCGAGGGAAGTGGCTACACCTTC	CASSLPEGSGYTF
NA	TRBV7-9	TRBJ2-1	NA	TGTGCCAGCAGCTTAAACCTAAATGAGCAGTTCTTC	CASSLNLNEQFF
TRBD2	TRBV27	TRBJ2-2	many	TGTGCCAGCAGTATACTAGCGACCAACACCGGGGAGCTGTTTTTT	CASSILATNTGELFF
NA	TRBV27	TRBJ1-4	NA	TGTGCCAGCCGGGCCTCTCCCTCCACTAATGAAAAACTGTTTTTT	CASRASPSTNEKLFF
NA	TRBV12-3/TRBV12-4	TRBJ2-1	NA	TGTGCCAGCAGTGGTATGGTTCAGGGGAACTTCAATGAGCAGTTCTTC	CASSGMVQGNFNEQFF
TRBD1	TRBV2	TRBJ1-2	many	TGTGCCAGCAGTCCACAGGGGGCCAATGGCTACACCTTC	CASSPQGANGYTF
NA	TRBV7-8	TRBJ2-7	NA	TGTGCCAGCAGCTTAGAAACTAGCAGCTCCTACGAGCAGTACTTC	CASSLETSSSYEQYF
NA	TRBV2	TRBJ2-1	NA	TGTGCCAGCAGCCAGAGTCTTAGCCCCGACGGTGAGCAGTTCTTC	CASSQSLSPDGEQFF
TRBD2	TRBV7-2	TRBJ2-2	many	TGTGCCAGCAGCCTGGCGGGAGCTAACACCGGGGAGCTGTTTTTT	CASSLAGANTGELFF
TRBD2	TRBV28	TRBJ2-3	few	TGTGCCAGCAGTCGGTGGGGGGGAACAGATACGCAGTATTTT	CASSRWGGTDTQYF
NA	TRBV2	TRBJ2-7	NA	TGTGCCAGCAGTGAACAGCGGCCCTACGAGCAGTACTTC	CASSEQRPYEQYF
NA	TRBV15	TRBJ1-1	few	TGTGCCACCAGCACCCCGGGGGCACACACTGAAGCTTTCTTT	CATSTPGAHTEAFF
NA	TRBV6-5	TRBJ1-4	many	TGTGCCAGCAGTTACTCGGGAAAACTGTTTTTT	CASSYSGKLFF
NA	TRBV6-5	TRBJ1-5	few	TGTGCCAGCAGTAACACGGATCAGCCCCAGCATTTT	CASSNTDQPQHF
NA	TRBV5-5	TRBJ2-1	many	TGTGCCAGCAGCTTGGAGCGGTTGTCGTGGGAGCAGTTCTTC	CASSLERLSWEQFF
NA	TRBV28	TRBJ2-4	many	TGTGCCAGCAGTTTCTGGGGGGAGGAGGTACCCAAAAACATTCAGTACTTC	CASSFWGEEVPKNIQYF
TRBD2	TRBV19	TRBJ2-1	NA	TGTGCCAGTAGTATGGCTAGCGGGGGATACAATGAGCAGTTCTTC	CASSMASGGYNEQFF
NA	TRBV2	TRBJ2-3	few	TGTGCCAGCAGTGGGGCGGCAGGGAAAACAGATACGCAGTATTTT	CASSGAAGKTDTQYF
NA	TRBV5-4	TRBJ1-2	few	TGTGCCAGCAGCCTTGTAGGCTGGACAGAGGGCTATGGCTACACCTTC	CASSLVGWTEGYGYTF
NA	TRBV25-1	TRBJ2-5	many	TGTGCCAGCAGTGAATATCCCGGGGGGCAGCAGACCCAGTACTTC	CASSEYPGGQQTQYF
NA	TRBV24-1	TRBJ1-1	many	TGTGCCACCAGTGCGGGGGACACTGAAGCTTTCTTT	CATSAGDTEAFF
TRBD2	TRBV20-1	TRBJ2-1	many	TGCAGTGCTACGGGGACTAGCGGGAGTATGACCAATGAGCAGTTCTTC	CSATGTSGSMTNEQFF
TRBD1	TRBV9	TRBJ2-7	NA	TGTGCCAGCAGTTCCACCGACAGGGTCTACGAGCAGTACTTC	CASSSTDRVYEQYF
NA	TRBV7-9	TRBJ1-5	many	TGTGCCAGCAGCTCCGGACCTAGCTCAAATCAGCCCCAGCATTTT	CASSSGPSSNQPQHF